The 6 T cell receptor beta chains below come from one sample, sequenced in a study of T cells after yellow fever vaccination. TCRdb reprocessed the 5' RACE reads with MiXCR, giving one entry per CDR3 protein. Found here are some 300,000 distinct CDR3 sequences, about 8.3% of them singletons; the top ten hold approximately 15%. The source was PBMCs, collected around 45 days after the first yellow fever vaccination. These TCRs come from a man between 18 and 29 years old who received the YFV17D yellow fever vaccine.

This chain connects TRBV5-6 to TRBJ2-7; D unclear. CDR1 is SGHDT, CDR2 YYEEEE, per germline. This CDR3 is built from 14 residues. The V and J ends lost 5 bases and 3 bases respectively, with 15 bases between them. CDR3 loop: CASRQQGRRYEQYF. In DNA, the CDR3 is TGTGCCAGCAGACAACAAGGCCGCCGCTACGAGCAGTACTTC.

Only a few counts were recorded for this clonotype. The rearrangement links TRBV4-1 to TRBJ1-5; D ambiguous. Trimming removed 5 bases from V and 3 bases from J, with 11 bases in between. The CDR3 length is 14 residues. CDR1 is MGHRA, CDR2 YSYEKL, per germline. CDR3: CASSYPGNNQPQHF. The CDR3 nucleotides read TGCGCCAGCAGCTACCCGGGGAACAATCAGCCCCAGCATTTT.

The CDR3 here is CASSPQDYNSPLHF. CDR3 sequence (DNA): TGTGCCAGCTCACCCCAGGACTATAATTCACCCCTCCACTTT. V gene TRBV18 combines with J gene TRBJ1-6; no clear D gene. The CDR3 extends over 14 amino acids. V was cut by 3 bases and J by 3 bases, with 6 bases left in between. Looked up from germline, CDR1 is KGHSH and CDR2 is LQKENI.

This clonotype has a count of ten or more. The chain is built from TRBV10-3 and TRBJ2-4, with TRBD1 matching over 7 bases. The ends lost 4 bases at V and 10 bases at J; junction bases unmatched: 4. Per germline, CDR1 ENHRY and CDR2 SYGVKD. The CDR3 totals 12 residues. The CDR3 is CAISGQGEIQYF. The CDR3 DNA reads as TGTGCCATCAGTGGACAGGGAGAGATTCAGTACTTC.

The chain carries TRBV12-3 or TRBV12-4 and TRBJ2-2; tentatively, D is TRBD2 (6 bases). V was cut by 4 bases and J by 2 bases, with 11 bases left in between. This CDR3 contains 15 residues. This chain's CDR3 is CASSWGDHNTGELFF. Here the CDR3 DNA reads TGTGCCAGCAGTTGGGGGGACCATAACACCGGGGAGCTGTTTTTT.

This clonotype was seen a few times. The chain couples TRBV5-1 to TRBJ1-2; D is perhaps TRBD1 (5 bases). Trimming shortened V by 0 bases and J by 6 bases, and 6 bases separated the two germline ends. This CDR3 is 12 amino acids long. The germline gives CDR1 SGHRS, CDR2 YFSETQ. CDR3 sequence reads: CASSLGQNGYTF. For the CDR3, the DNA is TGCGCCAGCAGCTTGGGACAGAATGGCTACACCTTC.